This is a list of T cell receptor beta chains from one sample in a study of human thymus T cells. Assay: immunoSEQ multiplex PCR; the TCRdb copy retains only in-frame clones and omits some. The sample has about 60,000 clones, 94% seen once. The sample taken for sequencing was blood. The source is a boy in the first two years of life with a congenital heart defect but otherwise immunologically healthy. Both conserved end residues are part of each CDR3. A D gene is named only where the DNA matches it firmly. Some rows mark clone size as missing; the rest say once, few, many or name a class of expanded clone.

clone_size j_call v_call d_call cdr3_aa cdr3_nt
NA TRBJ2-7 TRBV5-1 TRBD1 CASSDGTGTPYEQYF TGCGCCAGCAGCGATGGGACAGGAACGCCCTACGAGCAGTACTTC
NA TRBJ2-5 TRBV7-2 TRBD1 CASRPTGAETQYF TGTGCCAGCAGACCGACAGGGGCGGAGACCCAGTACTTC
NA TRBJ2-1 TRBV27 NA CASSSPRGGSYNEQFF TGTGCCAGCAGTTCCCCTAGGGGAGGCTCCTACAATGAGCAGTTCTTC
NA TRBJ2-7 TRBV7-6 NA CASSLRPVPSYEQYF TGTGCCAGCAGCTTAAGGCCTGTCCCTTCCTACGAGCAGTACTTC
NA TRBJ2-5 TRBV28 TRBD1 CASSLYRGETQYF TGTGCCAGCAGTTTATACAGGGGCGAGACCCAGTACTTC
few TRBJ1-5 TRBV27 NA CASGLPWYSYNQPQHF TGTGCCAGCGGGCTCCCGTGGTATAGCTACAATCAGCCCCAGCATTTT
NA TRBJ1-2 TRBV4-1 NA CASSQRPGRRNYGYTF TGCGCCAGCAGCCAAAGGCCGGGACGGAGAAACTATGGCTACACCTTC
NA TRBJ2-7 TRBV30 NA CAWSVGSYEQYF TGTGCCTGGAGTGTCGGCTCCTACGAGCAGTACTTC
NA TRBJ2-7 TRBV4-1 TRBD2 CASSLLAGSYEQYF TGCGCCAGCAGCCTATTAGCGGGATCCTACGAGCAGTACTTC
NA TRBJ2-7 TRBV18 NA CASSPPSQVSYEQYF TGTGCCAGCTCACCACCGAGCCAGGTATCCTACGAGCAGTACTTC
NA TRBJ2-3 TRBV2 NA CASTDRRDTQYF TGTGCCAGCACTGACCGTCGGGATACGCAGTATTTT
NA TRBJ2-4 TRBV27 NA CASSDIHENIQYF TGTGCCAGCAGTGACATTCATGAAAACATTCAGTACTTC
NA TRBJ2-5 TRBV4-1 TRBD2 CASSQDPGLAGWETQYF TGCGCCAGCAGCCAAGATCCCGGACTAGCGGGGTGGGAGACCCAGTACTTC
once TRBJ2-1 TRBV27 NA CASSFIADSYNEQFF TGTGCCAGCAGTTTCATAGCGGATTCCTACAATGAGCAGTTCTTC
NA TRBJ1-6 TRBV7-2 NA CASSLVDSPNSPLHF TGTGCCAGCAGCTTAGTGGACAGTCCTAATTCACCCCTCCACTTT
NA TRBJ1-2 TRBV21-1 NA CASSKGGMVRDYGYTF TGTGCCAGCAGCAAAGGGGGGATGGTACGGGACTATGGCTACACCTTC
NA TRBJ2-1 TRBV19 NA CASSINIVGVTYNEQFF TGTGCCAGTAGTATTAACATCGTGGGGGTAACCTACAATGAGCAGTTCTTC
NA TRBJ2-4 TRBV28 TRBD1 CASSLRQGWAKNIQYF TGTGCCAGCAGCCTCCGACAGGGTTGGGCCAAAAACATTCAGTACTTC
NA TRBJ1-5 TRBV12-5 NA CASGPLQGDQPQHF TGTGCTAGTGGTCCCTTACAGGGAGATCAGCCCCAGCATTTT
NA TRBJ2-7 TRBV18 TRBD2 CASSPPGLAGPYEQYF TGTGCCAGCTCACCACCGGGACTAGCGGGGCCCTACGAGCAGTACTTC
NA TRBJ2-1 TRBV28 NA CASSRLYNEQFF TGTGCCAGCAGCCGGCTCTACAATGAGCAGTTCTTC
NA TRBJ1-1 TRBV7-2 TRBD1 CASSLVGQISEAFF TGTGCCAGCAGCTTAGTGGGACAGATCAGTGAAGCTTTCTTT
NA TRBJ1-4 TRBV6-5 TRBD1 CASTRGTGVEKLFF TGTGCCAGCACCAGGGGGACAGGGGTTGAAAAACTGTTTTTT
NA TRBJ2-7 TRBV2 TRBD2 CASSRDYLDEQYF TGTGCCAGCAGCCGGGACTATCTCGACGAGCAGTACTTC
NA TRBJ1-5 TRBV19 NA CASSISGGRGDDQPQHF TGTGCCAGTAGTATTAGTGGGGGACGGGGTGATGATCAGCCCCAGCATTTT
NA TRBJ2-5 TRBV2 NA CASSALGPETQYF TGTGCCAGCAGTGCGCTGGGCCCGGAGACCCAGTACTTC